This TCR beta chain comes out of a study of cytomegalovirus exposure and HLA in healthy donors. Study-wide findings and caveats: TCR beta V- and J-gene trimming, according to a later analysis, was linked to a missense DCLRE1C variant. In an earlier analysis, productive rearrangement rates for most beta V segments clustered near 87% or 30%. CMV antigen specificity of a few CMV-associated chains was confirmed in vitro.

As concerns this clone: Its matching antigen is unknown.

This CDR3 spans 14 amino acids. Looked up from germline, CDR1 is MDHEN and CDR2 is SYDVKM. The junction had 8 bases not matched to a gene; V was cut back by 4 bases and J by 6 bases. The primer mix had 60 Vbeta and 13 Jbeta primers. Assay: immunoSEQ multiplex PCR; the TCRdb copy retains only in-frame clones and omits some. The profile covers tens of thousands of clones, with 76% appearing a single time and approximately 1.5% taken by the ten largest. The chain recombines TRBV28 with TRBJ1-2; TRBD1 agrees at 7 bases. This TCR was recovered from a male donor in good health and CMV-seronegative. The sequencing input was PBMCs. DNA of the CDR3: TGTGCCAGCAGTTCAAACCCACAGGGGAATGGCTACACCTTC. Protein product: CASSSNPQGNGYTF.